This record concerns one T cell receptor (beta chain) sequence. Its target is unknown. Graft donor-derived T-allo10 cells were described as host-alloantigen-specific, anergic, and alloantigen-specifically suppressive. This CDR3 comprises 13 residues. Germline CDR1 SGHDN, CDR2 FVKESK. The V end lost 5 bases, the J end lost 5 bases, and 11 bases lay between the germline ends. The data were obtained in a study of type 1 regulatory T cells. As for the study in general: This in vitro CD4 product, T-allo10, is enriched for Tr1 cells and alloantigen-specific.

One entry per CDR3 protein, called by TCRdb with MiXCR from the reads. This table holds 60,000 to 80,000 distinct CDR3 sequences, around 60% found once. The J gene is TRBJ2-3, the V gene TRBV14; no firm D call. The specimen sequenced was cultured T cells, either the whole culture or a sorted T cell fraction (not recorded which). Described subset: Tr1-enriched cell product generated in vitro against host alloantigens. This TCR was sampled from a human donor in good health. The CDR3 DNA reads TGTGCCAGCAGCTTAACCCTTGGAGATACGCAGTATTTT. This sequence encodes CASSLTLGDTQYF. Supplemented by reference TRBV14 and TRBJ2-3, the full variable domain reads EAGVTQFPSHSVIEKGQTVTLRCDPISGHDNLYWYRRVMGKEIKFLLHFVKESKQDESGMPNNRFLAERTGGTYSTLKVQPAELEDSGVYFCASSLTLGDTQYFGPGTRLTVL.